This TCR beta chain is drawn from a study of T cell responses to AZD1222 COVID-19 vaccine (dated by TCRdb to the early 2020s). Regarding the research as a whole: TCR sequencing was performed for approximately 240 trial participants, of whom 200 to 210 were given two doses of AZD1222 and around 25 were given two doses of MenACWY control vaccine. Trial participants were enrolled by age into 18-55, 56-69 and 70-plus year subgroups, with approximately 160, 26 and 62 TCR-sequenced participants respectively.

The CDR3 runs 12 amino acids, cysteine and phenylalanine included. CDR3 DNA is the only sequence kept; it has 36 bases, read in frame from the first base. Sequences DFQATT (CDR1) and SNEGSKA (CDR2) are obtained from the germline V gene (reference sequence). The V end loses 3 bases and the J end loses 4 bases, and a stretch of 7 bases separates them. Of note for this clone: It lacks a known antigen. No base qualities exist here, and no much larger clone lies one base off it.

The CDR3 regions of human TCRbeta chains were subjected to immunosequencing. The source study handled its data this way. Repertoire TCRs were checked for matches against a reference library of SARS-CoV-2-specific TCRs that had been generated using the MIRA antigen-specificity platform. Breadth was defined as the fraction of unique TCRs that were SARS-CoV-2-associated, and depth was defined as the fraction of total T cells that were SARS-CoV-2-associated. Using the MIRA data, each spike-specific TCR was assigned both to the spike region to which the TCR was reactive and to a CD4 or CD8 class. Log10-transformed breadth and depth values were compared by one-way ANOVA with Sidak's multiple comparisons tests. TCRdb's version of the immuneACCESS table is confined to in-frame rearrangements and falls short of the full clone set. An unresolved V gene accounts for under half of the shortfall where checked; the remainder is of unknown origin. V, J and clone size reflect that table, while D and trimming were determined from the DNA. The sample data list some 150,000 clones, and 90% to 95% of these were observed just once. Less than 1.6% of the sample is held by the ten biggest clonotypes.

The sample's time point, from its label and the paper: about 28 days (+/-7) after the second vaccine dose. Because spike-specific TCR depth and breadth did not differ between the two schedules, AZD1222 recipients who got a second dose at roughly 4 weeks were pooled with those who got a second dose at roughly 12 weeks. Vaccinee samples came from UK trials COV001 and COV002, including a single-blind randomized controlled phase 2/3 trial of AZD1222 (ChAdOx1 nCoV-19) in healthy adults. For TCRbeta chain sequencing, PBMC samples were collected from trial participants at day 0 and at day 28 after the second dose. The investigation overall reported the following: After two AZD1222 doses, spike-specific TCR breadth and depth were significantly higher than at day 0 and than in MenACWY recipients. The 56-69-year group was small, and its depth increase did not reach significance, likely because of low power. CD4 TCRs associated with the vaccine covered the entire spike protein, and the dominant responses were in regions 160-218 and 743-854. Conclusions about previously exposed vaccinees are limited because only a handful of AZD1222 recipients were SARS-CoV-2 seropositive at baseline. Participants were mostly white British and included more females than males, and it was suggested by the authors that clonal diversity may have been underestimated. Nearly half of unique spike-specific TCRs reportedly recognized epitopes outside regions mutated in the B.1.351 and B.1.1.7 variants. Because no day 14 peak-response samples were available, repertoires were characterized only after the peak T cell response.

The source was peripheral blood, collected 28 days after the second AZD1222 dose. The chain is assembled from TRBV20-1 and TRBJ2-1, with no confident D gene call. The receptor's source is an adult who received the AZD1222 COVID-19 vaccine. The CDR3 protein: CSASARYNEQFF. Here is the DNA: TGCAGTGCTAGTGCCAGATACAATGAGCAGTTCTTC.